These 16 T cell receptor beta chains were all obtained from the same sample, sequenced in a study of early T cells in non-severe SARS-CoV-2 infection. TCRdb passed the 5' RACE reads through MiXCR, listing each CDR3 protein once. The data show approximately 100,000 distinct CDR3 sequences, around a sixth seen once. Material for sequencing was whole blood. All receptors derive from an adult who was a healthcare worker with PCR-confirmed SARS-CoV-2 infection or an uninfected control (not recorded which).

The chain combines TRBV29-1 with TRBJ2-7; 10 nucleotides align to TRBD2. The CDR3 loop spans 15 amino acids. J was trimmed by 6 bases and V by 0 bases; bases with no gene match: 8. CDR1 is SQVTM, CDR2 ANQGSEA, per germline. The CDR3 nucleotides read TGCAGCGTTGAAGATTGGGCTAGCGGGGGTCGCGAGCAGTACTTC. Protein: CSVEDWASGGREQYF.

This clonotype showed up many times. The chain combines TRBV28 with TRBJ1-5; no clear D gene. CDR3 length: 15 residues. V was pared by 2 bases and J by 7 bases, with 15 bases between. Per germline, CDR1 MDHEN and CDR2 SYDVKM. CDR3 nucleotides: TGTGCCAGCAGTTTAACTCTCGGGGAAGGGCAGCCCCAGCATTTT. It translates to CASSLTLGEGQPQHF.

This clonotype was recorded many times. The chain joins TRBV12-3 or TRBV12-4 to TRBJ1-1, with a weak D call TRBD1 (6 bases). V gave up 5 bases and J gave up 1 base, with 8 bases separating them. CDR3 length: 13 amino acids. CDR3: CASSGGQNTEAFF. The CDR3 DNA is TGTGCCAGCAGTGGGGGCCAGAACACTGAAGCTTTCTTT.

This clonotype was recorded a few times. The chain has TRBV19 and TRBJ1-2; D is undetermined. The CDR3 spans 13 residues. CDR1 is LNHDA and CDR2 is SQIVND in the germline V gene (reference sequence). The ends were cut back, 11 bases at V and 4 bases at J, with 17 bases in the middle. CDR3 sequence reads: CASRPGSLYGYTF. CDR3 nucleotide sequence: TGTGCCTCCCGCCCGGGCAGCCTCTATGGCTACACCTTC. Filled out from reference TRBV19 and TRBJ1-2, the complete variable domain reads DGGITQSPKYLFRKEGQNVTLSCEQNLNHDAMYWYRQDPGQGLRLIYYSQIVNDFQKGDIAEGYSVSREKKESFPLTVTSAQKNPTAFYLCASRPGSLYGYTFGSGTRLTVV.

V and J are TRBV12-3 or TRBV12-4 and TRBJ2-1; no firm D call. CDR3 length equals 14 residues. Trimming removed 5 bases at V and 4 bases at J, with 12 bases between. CDR3 region: CASSPRTLYNEQFF. The CDR3 DNA sequence: TGTGCCAGCAGTCCACGGACCCTATACAATGAGCAGTTCTTC.

The J gene is TRBJ2-6, the V gene TRBV6-5; tentatively, D is TRBD2 (5 bases). The CDR3 totals 16 residues. In germline, CDR1 is MNHEY, CDR2 SVGAGI. V was shortened by 0 bases and J by 2 bases, with 8 bases between the two germline ends. The CDR3 loop is CASSYSEVTGANVLTF. The CDR3 DNA sequence: TGTGCCAGCAGTTACTCGGAGGTTACTGGGGCCAACGTCCTGACTTTC.

This clonotype was recorded a few times. CDR3 loop: CASTPGLVSETQYF. The CDR3 DNA sequence: TGTGCCAGCACACCGGGACTAGTATCGGAGACCCAGTACTTC. This chain connects TRBV7-2 to TRBJ2-5; 8 bases line up with TRBD2. Germline V gives CDR1 SGHTA, CDR2 FQGNSA. V shed 7 bases and J 5 bases; nucleotides not matched to a gene: 9. This CDR3 region has 14 residues.

This clonotype was found many times. The chain combines TRBV5-4 with TRBJ1-2; D not resolved. The germline CDR1 and CDR2 sequences are SGHNT and YYREEE (reference sequence). This CDR3 region has 14 residues. Deletions cut 1 base from V and 3 bases from J, with 10 bases between. The CDR3 DNA follows: TGTGCCAGCAGCTTGAAAAACCTAGACTATGGCTACACCTTC. Amino acid sequence: CASSLKNLDYGYTF.

This clonotype was counted a few times. The chain carries TRBV27 and TRBJ2-7; the match to TRBD2 covers 7 bases. CDR3 length: 14 residues. Trimming cost V 5 bases and J 4 bases; bases outside gene matches: 8. CDR1 and CDR2 (germline): MNHEY, SMNVEV (reference sequence). DNA for the CDR3: TGTGCCAGCAGTCCAAGCGGGAATCGTTACGAGCAGTACTTC. It specifies CASSPSGNRYEQYF.

The chain recombines TRBV28 with TRBJ2-3, with 10 bases matching TRBD1. Trimming at V came to 9 bases and at J to 9 bases, leaving 9 bases not matched to a gene. This CDR3 is built from 13 residues. Germline V lookup: CDR1 MDHEN, CDR2 SYDVKM. This CDR3 reads CASIRDRGGTQYF. The CDR3 coding sequence is TGTGCCAGTATCCGGGACAGGGGAGGAACGCAGTATTTT. The full variable domain, completed using reference TRBV28 and TRBJ2-3, is DVKVTQSSRYLVKRTGEKVFLECVQDMDHENMFWYRQDPGLGLRLIYFSYDVKMKEKGDIPEGYSVSREKKERFSLILESASTNQTSMYLCASIRDRGGTQYFGPGTRLTVL.

This clonotype was recorded at least ten times. The chain has TRBV4-1 and TRBJ2-1, with 11 bases aligning to TRBD2. In germline, CDR1 is MGHRA, CDR2 YSYEKL. The V segment lost 0 bases and the J segment 8 bases; nucleotides outside the gene matches: 6. The CDR3 has 16 amino acids. CDR3 amino acids: CASSQDLLAGVYEQFF. CDR3 nucleotide sequence: TGCGCCAGCAGCCAAGATTTACTAGCGGGAGTGTATGAGCAGTTCTTC.

The chain couples TRBV4-2 to TRBJ1-2; 10 bases are a match to TRBD1. The CDR3 has 16 residues. Germline V CDR1 and CDR2: LGHNA, YNFKEQ. Trimming cost V 4 bases and J 6 bases; bases outside gene matches: 11. The CDR3 DNA reads as TGTGCCAGCAGCCCCCGCGACAGGGGGCGCGGTGATGGCTACACCTTC. Amino acids: CASSPRDRGRGDGYTF.

There are a few counts of this clonotype. The rearrangement uses TRBV12-3 or TRBV12-4 and TRBJ2-7; either TRBD1 or TRBD2 may fit D (5 bases each). CDR3 length equals 14 residues. Trimming took 4 bases from V and 4 from J, leaving 14 bases between them. The CDR3: CASSSSGPQYEQYF. In DNA, the CDR3 is TGTGCCAGCAGTTCCTCGGGACCTCAATACGAGCAGTACTTC.

The rearrangement links TRBV9 to TRBJ2-7, with 9 bases aligning to TRBD1. This CDR3 is built from 14 residues. After removal of 3 bases from V and 3 bases from J, the junction contained 4 bases not matched to a gene. Germline V lookup: CDR1 SGDLS, CDR2 YYNGEE. The DNA for the CDR3 is TGTGCCAGCAGCGAGGGACAGGGAGGCTACGAGCAGTACTTC. This codes for CASSEGQGGYEQYF.

The chain couples TRBV3-1 to TRBJ1-5, with D maybe TRBD1 (5 bases). The CDR3 loop spans 19 amino acids. Germline CDR1 LGHDT, CDR2 YNNKEL (reference sequence). Trimming stripped 0 bases from V and 0 bases from J, with 18 bases between. CDR3 residues: CASSQDFPSWQGSNQPQHF. In DNA form, the CDR3 reads TGTGCCAGCAGCCAAGATTTCCCGTCGTGGCAGGGTAGCAATCAGCCCCAGCATTTT.

This clonotype was seen a few times. The CDR3 DNA sequence: TGTGCCAGCAGTTTATACAGAGACTCCTACGAGCAGTACTTC. It encodes CASSLYRDSYEQYF. This chain joins TRBV27 and TRBJ2-7, with no clear D. V was pared by 1 base and J by 0 bases, with 7 bases between. The CDR3 contains 14 residues. Germline CDR1 reads MNHEY; CDR2 reads SMNVEV (reference sequence).